This T cell receptor (beta chain) was recorded in a study of stem cell transplantation in POMP-related autoinflammatory disease. The CDR3 is made up of 14 amino acids. Germline V lookup: CDR1 MNHEY, CDR2 SMNVEV (reference sequence). V lost 6 bases, J lost 6 bases, and 6 bases stayed unmatched. Using immunoSEQ multiplex PCR, the repertoire was profiled, and TCRdb retains in-frame clones only, with some absent. The table shows about 68,000 clones, with approximately 91% occurring only once. This clone has only one observation. The rearrangement links TRBV27 to TRBJ2-2; TRBD2 matches at 8 bases. The source of this sequence is a human patient with POMP-related autoinflammation and immune dysregulation (PRAID). Some T cells may be supplied by the graft donor. The material sequenced was CD4+ T cells from PBMCs, taken after stem cell transplantation. The CDR3 coding sequence is TGTGCCAGCAGCGGGAGGGCCGCTCCCGGGGAGCTGTTTTTT. Its translation: CASSGRAAPGELFF.